This T cell receptor (beta chain) was captured in a study of blood T cell repertoires in COVID-19. Per the study methods: Reference gene primer amplification yielded estimated nucleated cell counts. The assay was immunoSEQ multiplex PCR, and TCRdb's table has in-frame clones only and misses some. D and trimming were read from the DNA, whereas the V and J calls and clone size are those reported in that table. The sample holds about 58,000 clones, about 89% seen once. The V and J ends lost 0 bases and 4 bases respectively, with 10 bases between them. CDR3 length: 14 residues. CDR1 and CDR2 from the germline V gene are SGHNT and YYREEE (reference sequence).

The genes are TRBV5-4 and TRBJ2-5; no clear D gene. Sequenced: peripheral blood. The receptor was isolated from a woman aged 60-70 years with active COVID-19. The CDR3 loop reads CASSLAERRETQYF. In DNA form, the CDR3 reads TGTGCCAGCAGCTTGGCCGAGAGAAGAGAGACCCAGTACTTC.